The 5 T cell receptor beta chains below were found in one sample sequenced in a study of T cells in Graves' hyperthyroidism and ophthalmopathy. Template material for amplifying TCR beta CDR3 regions consisted of RNA transcripts. Primed by the HTBI set, a first-round RT-PCR was run on the TCR CDR3. TCRdb re-called the multiplex PCR reads through MiXCR, storing one row per CDR3 protein. Counted here are 400,000 to 450,000 distinct CDR3 sequences, roughly 14% occurring once; the ten biggest clones make up around 14%. Source material: blood. The receptors originated from a man between 18 and 29 years old with Graves' ophthalmopathy.

This clonotype was observed at least ten times. This chain uses TRBV6-5 with TRBJ2-7; TRBD2 is a possible D gene (5 bases). The germline V gene encodes CDR1 MNHEY and CDR2 SVGAGI. The CDR3 runs to 16 residues. The V and J ends lost 6 bases and 5 bases respectively, with 23 bases between them. The CDR3 DNA reads TGTGCCAGCAGCTACCGAATGGCCGGGAATTTAGACGAGCAGTACTTC. It specifies CASSYRMAGNLDEQYF.

This clonotype was seen a few times. This sequence joins TRBV10-2 and TRBJ2-7, with D possibly matching TRBD1 (6 bases). With 7 bases removed from V and 6 bases from J, the gap between germline ends came to 16 bases. The germline gives CDR1 WSHSY, CDR2 SAAADI. This CDR3 is built from 13 residues. The CDR3 loop is CASTGAWGSEQYF. DNA for the CDR3: TGCGCCAGCACAGGGGCTTGGGGAAGCGAGCAGTACTTC.

This clonotype has a count of ten or more. The rearrangement uses TRBV18 and TRBJ1-1, with a tentative D call TRBD1 (5 bases). The CDR3 length is 14 residues. V was cut by 3 bases and J by 5 bases, with 13 bases left in between. CDR1 and CDR2 (germline): KGHSH, LQKENI. In nucleotides, the CDR3 is TGTGCCAGCTCACCCAGGGAAGTTGGGACTGAAGCTTTCTTT. Translated: CASSPREVGTEAFF.

This clonotype was seen at least ten times. This chain links TRBV30 with TRBJ2-1; D uncertain. Germline-derived CDR1 and CDR2 are GTSNPN and SVGIG (reference sequence). CDR3 length: 14 amino acids. The ends were cut back, 4 bases at V and 1 base at J, with 11 bases in the middle. CDR3 DNA sequence: TGTGCCTGGACTAACACCGGTTCCTACAATGAGCAGTTCTTC. This sequence encodes CAWTNTGSYNEQFF.

This clonotype was counted between two and nine times. The chain joins TRBV6-5 to TRBJ2-1; D is possibly TRBD2 (6 bases). Germline V gene lookup returns CDR1 MNHEY and CDR2 SVGAGI. The CDR3 is 15 residues long. Trimming stripped 0 bases from V and 5 bases from J, with 11 bases between. CDR3 amino acids: CASSYSGSGNNEQFF. Written as DNA, the CDR3 is TGTGCCAGCAGTTACTCCGGGAGCGGAAACAATGAGCAGTTCTTC.